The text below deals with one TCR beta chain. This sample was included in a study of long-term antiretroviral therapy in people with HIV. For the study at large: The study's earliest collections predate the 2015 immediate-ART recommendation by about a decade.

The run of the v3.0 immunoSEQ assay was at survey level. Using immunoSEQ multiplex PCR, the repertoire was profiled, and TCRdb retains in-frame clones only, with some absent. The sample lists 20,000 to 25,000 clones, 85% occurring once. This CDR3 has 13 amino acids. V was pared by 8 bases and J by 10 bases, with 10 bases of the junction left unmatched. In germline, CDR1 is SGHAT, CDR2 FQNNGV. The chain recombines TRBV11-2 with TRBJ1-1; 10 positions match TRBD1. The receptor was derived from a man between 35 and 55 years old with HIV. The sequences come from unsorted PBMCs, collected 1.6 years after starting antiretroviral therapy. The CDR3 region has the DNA TGTGCCAGCCGCCCGGGACAGGGGCACGGAGCTTTCTTT. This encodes CASRPGQGHGAFF.